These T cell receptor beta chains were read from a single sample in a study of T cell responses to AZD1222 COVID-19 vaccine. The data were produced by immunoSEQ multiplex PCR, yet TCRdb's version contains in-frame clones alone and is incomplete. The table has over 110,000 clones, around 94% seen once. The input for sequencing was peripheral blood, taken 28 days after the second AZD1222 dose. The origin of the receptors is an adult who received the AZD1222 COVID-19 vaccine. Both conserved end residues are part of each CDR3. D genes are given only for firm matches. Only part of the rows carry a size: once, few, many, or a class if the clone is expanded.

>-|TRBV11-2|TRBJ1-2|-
TGTGCCAGCAGTTTTCGAAAGGGGGTTTATGGCTACACCTTC
CASSFRKGVYGYTF
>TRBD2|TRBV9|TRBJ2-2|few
TGTGCCAGCAGCGTAGGCAGCGGGGTCCAAGGCGGGGAGCTGTTTTTT
CASSVGSGVQGGELFF
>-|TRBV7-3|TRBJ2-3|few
TGTGCCAGCAGCCGGGACCTTAGGAATGCGCAGTATTTT
CASSRDLRNAQYF
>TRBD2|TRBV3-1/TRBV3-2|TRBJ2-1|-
TGTGCCAGCAGCCTCCAGCGGGGGCCACATGAGCAGTTCTTC
CASSLQRGPHEQFF
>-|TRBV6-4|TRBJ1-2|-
TGTGCCAGCAGTGACTCGACGAACTATGGCTACACCTTC
CASSDSTNYGYTF
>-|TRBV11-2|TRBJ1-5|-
TGTGCCAGCAGCTTAGCAGGGTATGGGCAGCCCCAGCATTTT
CASSLAGYGQPQHF
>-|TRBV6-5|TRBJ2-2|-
TGTGCCAGCAGTTCAACAGGAACCACCGGGGAGCTGTTTTTT
CASSSTGTTGELFF
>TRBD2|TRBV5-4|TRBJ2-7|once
TGTGCCAGCAGCTTGGGGGGGCTAGCGGGAGAAGCCGAGCAGTACTTC
CASSLGGLAGEAEQYF
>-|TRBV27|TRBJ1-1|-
TGTGCCAGCAGTTTATCGACCGTGGCTGAAGCTTTCTTT
CASSLSTVAEAFF
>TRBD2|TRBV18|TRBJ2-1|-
TGTGCCAGCTCACCCCCTAGCGGGAAGTCCTACAATGAGCAGTTCTTC
CASSPPSGKSYNEQFF
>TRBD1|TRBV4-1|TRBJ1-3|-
TGCGCCAGCAGCGATTCAGGGGGCGCGAACACCATATATTTT
CASSDSGGANTIYF
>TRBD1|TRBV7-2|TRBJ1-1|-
TGTGCCAGCAGCCTCTACAGGGGGGAAACTGAAGCTTTCTTT
CASSLYRGETEAFF
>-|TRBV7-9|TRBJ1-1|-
TGTGCCAGCAGCTTAGGGGCCACTGAAGCTTTCTTT
CASSLGATEAFF
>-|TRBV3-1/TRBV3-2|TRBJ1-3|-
TGTGCCAGCAGCCAAGATGCCCTTACAGGTAGAGGAAACACCATATATTTT
CASSQDALTGRGNTIYF
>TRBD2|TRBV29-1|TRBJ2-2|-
TGCAGCGTACGGGGACTAGCGGGAAGGACCGGGGAGCTGTTTTTT
CSVRGLAGRTGELFF
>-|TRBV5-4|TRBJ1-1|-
TGTGCCAGCAGCACCGCTACAGTGAACACTGAAGCTTTCTTT
CASSTATVNTEAFF
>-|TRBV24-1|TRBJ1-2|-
TGTGCCACCAGTCCAACAGACGGGCCAAGATACTATGGCTACACCTTC
CATSPTDGPRYYGYTF
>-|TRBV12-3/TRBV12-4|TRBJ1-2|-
TGTGCCAGCAGTTTAGCAGGCTCTGGCTACACCTTC
CASSLAGSGYTF
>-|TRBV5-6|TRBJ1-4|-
TGTGCCAGCAGCGTCTTGACCGGGGCTAATGAAAAACTGTTTTTT
CASSVLTGANEKLFF
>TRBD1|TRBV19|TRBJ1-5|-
TGTGCCACCGGGACAGGGAGACATCAGCCCCAGCATTTT
CATGTGRHQPQHF
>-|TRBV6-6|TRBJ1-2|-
TGTGCCAGCAGTTACTCCAGGGGAAGATATGGCTACACCTTC
CASSYSRGRYGYTF
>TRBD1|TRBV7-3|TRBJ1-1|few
TGTGCCAGCAGCCCTAGACAGGGGACTGAAGCTTTCTTT
CASSPRQGTEAFF
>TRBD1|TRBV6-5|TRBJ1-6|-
TGTGCCAGCAGCCCACAGGGGGAGAATTCACCCCTCCACTTT
CASSPQGENSPLHF
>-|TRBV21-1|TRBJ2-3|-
TGTGCCAGCAGCTTACTAGCGGGCCCTTATCCGCACAGAGGGACGCAGTATTTT
CASSLLAGPYPHRGTQYF
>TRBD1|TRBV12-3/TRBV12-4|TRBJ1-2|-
TGTGCCAGCAGTTTAGCGACAGGGTCTGGCTACACCTTC
CASSLATGSGYTF
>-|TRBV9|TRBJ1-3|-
TGTGCCAGCAGCGCGGACCCCTCTGGAAACACCATATATTTT
CASSADPSGNTIYF
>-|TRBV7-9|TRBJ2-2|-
TGTGCCAGCAGCTTAACGTTGTCCGGGGAGCTGTTTTTT
CASSLTLSGELFF
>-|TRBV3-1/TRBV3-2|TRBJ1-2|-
TGTGCCAGCAGCCAAACCTGGGCAGGGCAAAGACCTAACTATGGCTACACCTTC
CASSQTWAGQRPNYGYTF
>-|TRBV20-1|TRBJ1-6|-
TGCAGTGCTAGTCTTTTCCACGGGCCCCTCCACTTT
CSASLFHGPLHF
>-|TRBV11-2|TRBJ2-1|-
TGTGCCAGCAGCTTTCGGGGGCCCAATGAGCAGTTCTTC
CASSFRGPNEQFF
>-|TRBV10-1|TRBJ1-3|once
TGCGCCAGCAGTACCGGGTTCTCTGGAAACACCATATATTTT
CASSTGFSGNTIYF
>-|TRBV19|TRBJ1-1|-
TGTGCCAGTAGTATGACGGACAGAGCGAACACTGAAGCTTTCTTT
CASSMTDRANTEAFF
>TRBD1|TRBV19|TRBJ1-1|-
TGTGCCAGTAGTATCACCGGGACAGGGAGTACTGAAGCTTTCTTT
CASSITGTGSTEAFF
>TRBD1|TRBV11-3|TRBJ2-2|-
TGTGCCAGCAGCTCTTGGACAGGGGTGAATGCCCCCCACTCGATCGGGGAGCTGTTTTTT
CASSSWTGVNAPHSIGELFF